Below, 18 T cell receptor beta chains from the same sample are listed, as sequenced in a study of T cells after yellow fever vaccination. TCRdb ran MiXCR on the 5' RACE reads and lists one entry per CDR3 protein. The data contain hundreds of thousands of distinct CDR3 sequences, approximately 12% of them singletons. The sample here was PBMCs, taken on the day of the yellow fever booster vaccination. The receptors originated from a man younger than 45 who received the YFV17D yellow fever vaccine.

The V gene is TRBV25-1, the J gene TRBJ2-5; the match to TRBD2 covers 13 bases. This CDR3 is built from 16 residues. CDR1 and CDR2 (germline): MGHDK, SYGVNS. V shed 6 bases and J 4 bases; nucleotides not matched to a gene: 8. This chain's CDR3 is CASRLAGGPPGETQYF. The CDR3 DNA sequence: TGTGCCAGCAGACTAGCGGGAGGGCCACCGGGAGAGACCCAGTACTTC. The full variable domain, rest sourced from reference TRBV25-1 and TRBJ2-5, is EADIYQTPRYLVIGTGKKITLECSQTMGHDKMYWYQQDPGMELHLIHYSYGVNSTEKGDLSSESTVSRIRTEHFPLTLESARPSHTSQYLCASRLAGGPPGETQYFGPGTRLLVL.

This clonotype is a singleton in its sample. The chain recombines TRBV7-8 with TRBJ2-2, with D maybe TRBD2 (5 bases). The CDR3 totals 15 residues. Trimming shortened V by 2 bases and J by 6 bases, and 13 bases separated the two germline ends. The V gene's germline CDR1 is SGHVS and CDR2 FQNEAQ. In nucleotides, the CDR3 is TGTGCCAGCAGCTTAAGTCGTTTGGAGGCCGGGGAGCTGTTTTTT. This translates into CASSLSRLEAGELFF.

This chain uses TRBV20-1 with TRBJ1-4, with unresolved D. This CDR3 region has 14 residues. Germline CDR1 DFQATT, CDR2 SNEGSKA (reference sequence). The V gene lost 1 base and the J gene lost 4 bases, with 10 bases spanning the gap. CDR3 sequence reads: CSARVRRLNEKLFF. CDR3 nucleotide sequence: TGCAGTGCTAGAGTGAGAAGACTTAATGAAAAACTGTTTTTT.

This clonotype showed up just a few times. Germline and junction disagree at one end, which may indicate a read error. The chain joins TRBV11-2 to TRBJ2-7; 12 bases are shared with TRBD2. The CDR3 runs 15 residues. Germline CDR1 is SGHAT and CDR2 is FQNNGV. The CDR3 is CASRLAGGASSEQYF. DNA for the CDR3: TGTGCCAGCAGGCTAGCGGGAGGGGCCTCCTCCGAGCAGTACTTC. Supplemented by reference TRBV11-2 and TRBJ2-7, the full variable domain reads EAGVAQSPRYKIIEKRQSVAFWCNPISGHATLYWYQQILGQGPKLLIQFQNNGVVDDSQLPKDRFSAERLKGVDSTLKIQPAKLEDSAVYLCASRLAGGASSEQYFGPGTRLTVT.

The chain carries TRBV3-1 and TRBJ2-5; the D gene is possibly TRBD2 (5 bases). There are 13 residues in the CDR3. The ends were cut back, 5 bases at V and 5 bases at J, with 12 bases in the middle. Germline V gene data show CDR1 as LGHDT and CDR2 as YNNKEL (reference sequence). CDR3 nucleotide sequence: TGTGCCAGCAGCTTCGGGGTCCGGGAGACCCAGTACTTC. Protein: CASSFGVRETQYF.

V is TRBV27 and J is TRBJ2-2; either TRBD1 or TRBD2 may supply D (5 bases each). Trimming stripped 8 bases from V and 5 bases from J, with 15 bases between. CDR1 and CDR2 from the germline V gene are MNHEY and SMNVEV (reference sequence). The CDR3 contains 14 residues. The CDR3 loop is CASCPVGVTGELFF. Written as DNA, the CDR3 is TGTGCCAGCTGCCCAGTGGGGGTTACCGGGGAGCTGTTTTTT.

This clonotype was seen more than once but under ten times. CDR3 DNA: TGTGCCAGCTCGGTCCGGGACAACTCCTACGAGCAGTACTTC. Encoded protein: CASSVRDNSYEQYF. This sequence joins TRBV18 and TRBJ2-7; a weak D match, TRBD1 (6 bases). The V and J ends lost 6 bases and 0 bases respectively, with 12 bases between them. The V gene's germline CDR1 is KGHSH and CDR2 LQKENI. The CDR3 totals 14 residues.

The chain recombines TRBV5-1 with TRBJ2-3; D possibly corresponds to TRBD2 (6 bases). The CDR3 has 14 residues. CDR1 is SGHRS and CDR2 is YFSETQ in the germline V gene. The V gene lost 5 bases and the J gene lost 1 base, with 11 bases spanning the gap. CDR3 coding DNA: TGCGCCAGCAGAAGCGGGCAACGCACAGATACGCAGTATTTT. Protein: CASRSGQRTDTQYF.

The chain couples TRBV5-1 to TRBJ2-4; D ambiguous. The V gene lost 4 bases and the J gene lost 0 bases, with 14 bases spanning the gap. Germline CDR1 reads SGHRS; CDR2 reads YFSETQ. This CDR3 contains 16 residues. Here the CDR3 reads CASSLDPGLAKNIQYF. CDR3 bases: TGCGCCAGCAGCCTAGACCCTGGGCTAGCCAAAAACATTCAGTACTTC.

CDR3 sequence: CASRSGTGVYTF. CDR3 DNA sequence: TGCGCCAGCAGGTCCGGGACAGGGGTCTACACCTTC. This chain connects TRBV5-1 to TRBJ1-2; 10 bases line up with TRBD1. The V gene's germline CDR1 is SGHRS and CDR2 YFSETQ. With 5 bases clipped from V and 10 bases from J, the junction kept 5 bases outside the gene matches. The CDR3 is 12 residues long.

This clonotype has a count of ten or more. This rearrangement joins TRBV29-1 to TRBJ2-7, with 7 bases fitting TRBD1. This CDR3 spans 12 amino acids. Unmatched junction bases numbered 6, after V lost 6 bases and J lost 4 bases. CDR1 and CDR2 (germline): SQVTM, ANQGSEA. The CDR3 sequence is CSVTGTEYEQYF. The CDR3 region has the DNA TGCAGCGTGACCGGGACAGAATACGAGCAGTACTTC.

This clonotype has just a few counts. The CDR3 DNA follows: TGTGCCAGCAGCATAGCGGGGGGCACAGATACGCAGTATTTT. Its translation is CASSIAGGTDTQYF. The chain recombines TRBV27 with TRBJ2-3, with 9 bases matching TRBD2. V was clipped by 6 bases and J by 1 base; unmatched bases: 2. The V gene's germline CDR1 is MNHEY and CDR2 SMNVEV (reference sequence). The CDR3 is 14 amino acids.

This clonotype was seen ten or more times. The rearrangement joins TRBV7-9 to TRBJ2-3, with TRBD1 as a possible D gene (6 bases). This CDR3 has 12 residues. Trimming left V 5 bases short and J 6 bases short, with 9 bases between. Germline V gene data show CDR1 as SEHNR and CDR2 as FQNEAQ (reference sequence). The CDR3 DNA sequence: TGTGCCAGCAGCCCAGGGGTTGATACGCAGTATTTT. Translation gives CASSPGVDTQYF.

This chain joins TRBV5-4 and TRBJ2-1; D is perhaps TRBD2 (6 bases). The V gene's germline CDR1 is SGHNT and CDR2 YYREEE (reference sequence). CDR3 size: 15 residues. Trimming removed 1 base from V and 5 bases from J, with 13 bases in between. CDR3 protein: CASSLTGVADNEQFF. In DNA form, the CDR3 reads TGTGCCAGCAGCTTGACGGGAGTAGCGGACAATGAGCAGTTCTTC.

This clonotype has just a few counts. The chain employs TRBV19 and TRBJ2-7, with D unclear. CDR3 length: 14 amino acids. The germline V gene has CDR1 LNHDA and CDR2 SQIVND (reference sequence). V shed 5 bases and J shed 0 bases, with 11 bases lying between them. CDR3 bases: TGTGCCAGTAGTTCCCCGACGGACTCCTACGAGCAGTACTTC. Its protein product is CASSSPTDSYEQYF.

The gene calls are TRBV7-2 and TRBJ2-3; D gene unclear. The V end lost 5 bases, the J end lost 0 bases, and 12 bases lay between the germline ends. The CDR3 contains 15 residues. Germline lookup yields CDR1 SGHTA and CDR2 FQGNSA. In DNA form, the CDR3 reads TGTGCCAGCAGCAACCAAGACCTTAGCACAGATACGCAGTATTTT. It encodes CASSNQDLSTDTQYF.

The chain couples TRBV5-1 to TRBJ1-4, with D possibly matching TRBD1 (6 bases). Per germline, CDR1 SGHRS and CDR2 YFSETQ. The CDR3 extends over 16 amino acids. V was cut by 7 bases and J by 5 bases, with 21 bases left in between. DNA of the CDR3: TGCGCCAGCCGCGGGGGCGGCGCCCCCTCGAATGAAAAACTGTTTTTT. Translation gives CASRGGGAPSNEKLFF.

Only a few counts were recorded for this clonotype. V gene TRBV6-1 combines with J gene TRBJ2-5; no clear D. Per germline, CDR1 MNHNS and CDR2 SASEGT. V lost 10 bases, J lost 4 bases, and 19 bases lay in between. This CDR3 contains 14 residues. The DNA of the CDR3 is TGTGCCATCCAACGTCAGACGGGTGGAGAGACCCAGTACTTC. It encodes CAIQRQTGGETQYF.